This record covers a single T cell receptor (beta chain). The sample comes from a study of blood T cell repertoires in COVID-19. Trimming cost V 5 bases and J 1 base; bases outside gene matches: 7. There are 16 residues in the CDR3. Germline V lookup: CDR1 MNHNY, CDR2 SVGAGI (reference sequence). Generated by immunoSEQ multiplex PCR, the TCRdb table keeps only in-frame clones and is missing some. This sample yields around 500,000 clones, of which approximately 87% are seen a single time; approximately 1.8% belongs to the top ten. The study recruited people aged 18 to 89 years across 20 to 30 US areas.

The sample was PBMCs or T cells enriched from blood (not recorded which). The V and J genes are TRBV6-6 and TRBJ1-3; 8 nucleotides line up with TRBD1. The source is a middle-aged woman who had recovered from COVID-19. The CDR3 bases are TGTGCCAGCAGTAACGGACAGGGCGGATCTGGAAACACCATATATTTT. Protein: CASSNGQGGSGNTIYF.